This T cell receptor beta chain came from a study of breast tumors, draining lymph nodes, adjacent tissues. Whole-study findings and limits: Luminal-like breast cancer showed significantly higher tumor–nontumor repertoire similarity than basal-like. The lymph node origin of tumor T cells was framed as consistent with a hypothesis, not demonstrated. Tumor TCR diversity was below lymph nodes but above nontumor tissue.

Germline values: CDR1 SGHTA, CDR2 FQGNSA. The CDR3 is 13 residues long. Breast cancer patients provided tissue from their axillary draining lymph nodes. Of note for this clonotype: Its specificity is not known. One end of the junction fails to match germline, which may point to a read error.

Via MiXCR, TCRdb re-called the multiplex PCR reads, giving one row per CDR3 protein. The sample yields about 170,000 distinct CDR3 sequences, about 33% seen once. The clonotype originates from a female donor with breast cancer. Some clones in this sample may be carry-over from other donors' samples. J is TRBJ2-2 and V is TRBV7-2, with D tentatively TRBD1 or TRBD2 (6 bases each). Sequenced input: axillary lymph node tissue. The CDR3 sequence: CASSIVGGGEQFF. The CDR3 DNA is TGTGCCAGCAGCATTGTCGGGGGCGGGGAGCAGTTTTTT.